The 11 T cell receptor beta chains listed next were all sequenced from one sample in a study of blood T cells in healthy people across ages. The second PCR ran roughly 6 to 11 cycles with a sample-barcoded 5' primer and J-beta primers. TCRdb re-analysed the 5' RACE reads in MiXCR, keeping a single row per CDR3 protein. The data contain 1.5 million to 2 million distinct CDR3 sequences, 28% of them seen just once; the ten biggest clones take up about 8%. Sequences were obtained from blood. The receptors derive from a woman aged 25 to 39 in good health.

This clonotype was detected a few times. J is TRBJ1-5 and V is TRBV19; D is unclear. The CDR3 is 14 amino acids. The germline V gene encodes CDR1 LNHDA and CDR2 SQIVND (reference sequence). V was cut by 3 bases and J by 1 base, with 7 bases left in between. The CDR3 here is CASSMDRSNQPQHF. The CDR3 coding sequence is TGTGCCAGTAGTATGGACCGGAGCAATCAGCCCCAGCATTTT.

In its sample, this clonotype was seen a few times. This rearrangement joins TRBV3-1 to TRBJ2-7; D gene uncertain. V shed 3 bases and J shed 3 bases, with 24 bases lying between them. The germline gives CDR1 LGHDT, CDR2 YNNKEL (reference sequence). The CDR3 has 18 amino acids. CDR3 region: CASSHLSRAIKGFYEQYF. In nucleotides, the CDR3 is TGTGCCAGCAGCCACCTCTCCCGAGCTATTAAAGGTTTCTACGAGCAGTACTTC.

This clonotype was seen repeatedly, ten times or more. A read error may be the cause here, since a much bigger clone is one base away. The chain recombines TRBV7-2 with TRBJ2-4; D remains ambiguous. V was trimmed by 4 bases and J by 12 bases, leaving 16 bases between them. This CDR3 has 13 residues. Germline V CDR1 and CDR2: SGHTA, FQGNSA. For the CDR3, the DNA is TGTGCCAGCAGCTCTATGGGTCGGTTGGCTCAGTACTTC. Translated, it gives CASSSMGRLAQYF. The entire variable domain, with the rest obtained from reference TRBV7-2 and TRBJ2-4, is as follows: GAGVSQSPSNKVTEKGKDVELRCDPISGHTALYWYRQSLGQGLEFLIYFQGNSAPDKSGLPSDRFSAERTGGSVSTLTIQRTQQEDSAVYLCASSSMGRLAQYFGAGTRLSVL.

This clonotype occurred many times. The chain combines TRBV29-1 with TRBJ2-7, with 7 bases identical to TRBD1. V lost 4 bases to trimming and J lost 6 bases; unmatched junction nucleotides: 6. Germline loops: CDR1 SQVTM, CDR2 ANQGSEA. This CDR3 contains 12 residues. The CDR3, as DNA: TGCAGCGTTGGGGGACAGTCTCTCGAGCAGTACTTC. Amino acids: CSVGGQSLEQYF.

This clonotype was seen at least ten times. The genes are TRBV18 and TRBJ1-2; 8 nucleotides align to TRBD1. Germline V gives CDR1 KGHSH, CDR2 LQKENI. V was clipped by 2 bases and J by 4 bases; unmatched bases: 3. This CDR3 contains 14 residues. CDR3 sequence reads: CASSPGTGRYGYTF. As DNA, the CDR3 is TGTGCCAGCTCACCAGGGACAGGCCGCTATGGCTACACCTTC.

The rearrangement links TRBV20-1 to TRBJ2-5, with D tentatively TRBD2 (6 bases). Germline V lookup: CDR1 DFQATT, CDR2 SNEGSKA (reference sequence). The CDR3 has 15 amino acids. The V gene lost 6 bases and the J gene lost 2 bases, with 19 bases spanning the gap. The CDR3 spells CSAESGDWRQETQYF. CDR3 nucleotide sequence: TGCAGTGCCGAGTCTGGGGACTGGAGACAAGAGACCCAGTACTTC.

The J gene is TRBJ1-2, the V gene TRBV10-3, with D unresolved. V lost 9 bases, J lost 7 bases, and 15 bases lay in between. The CDR3 is 12 residues long. The germline CDR1 and CDR2 sequences are ENHRY and SYGVKD. CDR3 nucleotide sequence: TGTGCCATTAGCGAGAAAGAGCGTGGCTACACCTTC. It translates to CAISEKERGYTF.

This clonotype was seen ten or more times. J is TRBJ2-3 and V is TRBV5-5, with D possibly TRBD1 on 5 matching bases. CDR1 and CDR2 (germline): SGHKS, YYEKEE (reference sequence). The ends were cut back, 3 bases at V and 3 bases at J, with 11 bases in the middle. This CDR3 spans 14 amino acids. The CDR3 spells CASSYDSRTDTQYF. CDR3 sequence (DNA): TGTGCCAGCAGCTACGACAGTAGAACAGATACGCAGTATTTT.

V gene TRBV7-9 combines with J gene TRBJ2-2; D possibly corresponds to TRBD2 (6 bases). Germline V gives CDR1 SEHNR, CDR2 FQNEAQ (reference sequence). V was cut by 8 bases and J by 4 bases, with 11 bases left in between. The length of the CDR3 is 13 residues. The CDR3 reads CASVAGPTGELFF. The DNA of the CDR3 is TGTGCCAGCGTGGCGGGACCCACCGGGGAGCTGTTTTTT.

With regard to this clonotype: One base away lies a much larger clone, so this may be a sequencing read error. The chain is built from TRBV7-3 and TRBJ2-1; 9 bases are shared with TRBD1. The CDR3 loop spans 13 amino acids. CDR1 is SGHTA, CDR2 FQGTGA, per germline. CDR3 in DNA: TGTACCAGCAGCCGAACAGGGGGCGATGAGCAGTTCTTC. Residues: CTSSRTGGDEQFF.

The table lists this clonotype with many counts. The chain joins TRBV15 to TRBJ2-7, with TRBD1 identical over 10 bases. V dropped 1 base and J dropped 3; count of bases not matched to a gene: 3. CDR3 length equals 15 residues. Germline V gene sequence: CDR1 LNHNV, CDR2 YYDKDF (reference sequence). This CDR3 reads CATSRVGTGDYEQYF. The DNA of the CDR3 is TGTGCCACCAGCAGAGTTGGGACAGGGGACTACGAGCAGTACTTC. Full variable domain (rest looked up from reference TRBV15 and TRBJ2-7): DAMVIQNPRYQVTQFGKPVTLSCSQTLNHNVMYWYQQKSSQAPKLLFHYYDKDFNNEADTPDNFQSRRPNTSFCFLDIRSPGLGDTAMYLCATSRVGTGDYEQYFGPGTRLTVT.